A selection of T cell receptor beta chains follows, all from one sample in a study of blood T cell repertoires in COVID-19. Generated by immunoSEQ multiplex PCR, the TCRdb table keeps only in-frame clones and is missing some. The data contain fewer than 300,000 clones, roughly 84% of them singletons. The sample was peripheral blood. All receptors come from a young woman with acute or convalescent COVID-19. The CDR3 runs from the conserved cysteine through the conserved F or W. A D gene is named only where the DNA matches it firmly. Size tells how often a clone was seen (once, few, many) or the class of an expanded clone, and some rows leave it out.

CDR3 protein | CDR3 DNA | J gene | D gene | V gene | clone size
CASSLGEGTLAKNIQYF | TGTGCCAGCAGTTTGGGGGAGGGGACACTAGCCAAAAACATTCAGTACTTC | TRBJ2-4 | NA | TRBV28 | NA
CASSLETLYEQYF | TGCGCCAGCAGCTTGGAGACTCTCTACGAGCAGTACTTC | TRBJ2-7 | NA | TRBV5-1 | NA
CASSVGHRAELFF | TGTGCCAGCAGCGTAGGACACCGCGCGGAGCTGTTTTTT | TRBJ2-2 | NA | TRBV9 | NA
CASGSTENIQYF | TGTGCCAGCGGGTCGACAGAAAACATTCAGTACTTC | TRBJ2-4 | NA | TRBV6-5 | NA
CASSQPHIGAMVEQYF | TGTGCCAGCAGCCAACCTCATATAGGAGCTATGGTCGAGCAGTACTTC | TRBJ2-7 | NA | TRBV3-1/TRBV3-2 | few
CAWSPKETSGSYEQYF | TGTGCCTGGAGTCCCAAAGAAACTAGCGGGAGCTACGAGCAGTACTTC | TRBJ2-7 | TRBD2 | TRBV30 | NA
CASGRGSGANVLTF | TGTGCCAGCGGTCGGGGCTCTGGGGCCAACGTCCTGACTTTC | TRBJ2-6 | NA | TRBV7-3 | NA
CASSQEGTGGWEKLFF | TGCGCCAGCAGCCAAGAAGGGACAGGAGGATGGGAAAAACTGTTTTTT | TRBJ1-4 | TRBD1 | TRBV4-1 | NA
CASSPRLPSGQTGEQFF | TGTGCCAGCTCACCACGTCTCCCTAGCGGGCAGACAGGTGAGCAGTTCTTC | TRBJ2-1 | TRBD2 | TRBV18 | NA
CASSSRGFEGTDTQYF | TGTGCCAGCAGCTCAAGGGGATTTGAAGGCACAGATACGCAGTATTTT | TRBJ2-3 | NA | TRBV7-2 | NA
CASSHLPSGTSTDTQYF | TGTGCCAGCAGCCACCTTCCTAGCGGGACTAGCACAGATACGCAGTATTTT | TRBJ2-3 | TRBD2 | TRBV3-1/TRBV3-2 | NA
CASSSRQGNTEAFF | TGTGCCAGTAGTTCAAGACAGGGGAACACTGAAGCTTTCTTT | TRBJ1-1 | TRBD1 | TRBV19 | NA
CASSYLKGVAFF | TGTGCCAGCAGTTATCTTAAAGGAGTTGCTTTCTTT | TRBJ1-1 | NA | TRBV6-6 | NA
CASSQVVDRGRETQYF | TGCGCCAGCAGCCAAGTAGTGGACAGGGGGCGAGAGACCCAGTACTTC | TRBJ2-5 | TRBD1 | TRBV4-1 | NA
CSASQGYGYTF | TGCAGTGCTTCTCAGGGGTACGGCTACACCTTC | TRBJ1-2 | NA | TRBV20-1 | few
CASSLQGAAVYVGELFF | TGTGCCAGCAGTTTGCAGGGGGCTGCGGTATATGTCGGGGAGCTGTTTTTT | TRBJ2-2 | TRBD1 | TRBV28 | NA
CASSLQGETQYF | TGTGCCAGCAGCTTGCAGGGGGAGACCCAGTACTTC | TRBJ2-5 | NA | TRBV5-6 | NA
CASSPPYGEAFF | TGTGCCAGCAGCCCCCCGTACGGGGAAGCTTTCTTT | TRBJ1-1 | NA | TRBV6-6 | NA
CASSSPGQGNTEAFF | TGTGCCAGCAGCTCACCGGGACAGGGGAACACTGAAGCTTTCTTT | TRBJ1-1 | TRBD1 | TRBV7-2 | NA
CATGRMHSTNQPQHF | TGTGCCACTGGCCGCATGCATAGCACCAATCAGCCCCAGCATTTT | TRBJ1-5 | NA | TRBV15 | NA
CASRPGQFNSPLHF | TGTGCCAGCCGGCCGGGACAGTTTAATTCACCCCTCCACTTT | TRBJ1-6 | TRBD1 | TRBV28 | NA
CASSYDSGFTDTQYF | TGTGCCAGCAGTTACGATAGCGGATTCACAGATACGCAGTATTTT | TRBJ2-3 | NA | TRBV6-2/TRBV6-3 | NA
CASSQDPATSGYNEQFF | TGCGCCAGCAGCCAAGATCCGGCGACTAGCGGTTACAATGAGCAGTTCTTC | TRBJ2-1 | TRBD2 | TRBV4-3 | NA
CASTNRTPPLYNEQFF | TGTGCCAGCACCAATCGTACCCCCCCCCTATACAATGAGCAGTTCTTC | TRBJ2-1 | NA | TRBV7-8 | NA
CASSPTPGQGTEAFF | TGCGCCAGCAGCCCCACCCCTGGGCAGGGCACTGAAGCTTTCTTT | TRBJ1-1 | NA | TRBV5-1 | once
CASTHQGNNRRSEAFF | TGTGCCAGCACCCACCAGGGGAACAATCGAAGATCTGAAGCTTTCTTT | TRBJ1-1 | NA | TRBV6-6 | NA
CASSWTGPDEKLFF | TGTGCCAGCAGCTGGACAGGGCCGGATGAAAAACTGTTTTTT | TRBJ1-4 | TRBD1 | TRBV2 | NA
CASSLSRTPIDGYTF | TGTGCCAGCAGCTTATCGAGGACTCCAATTGACGGCTACACCTTC | TRBJ1-2 | NA | TRBV27 | once
CASSYGLAGGAEQYF | TGTGCCAGCAGTTATGGACTAGCGGGAGGGGCCGAGCAGTACTTC | TRBJ2-7 | TRBD2 | TRBV6-2/TRBV6-3 | NA
CATSIGLAGPGELFF | TGTGCCACCAGCATAGGACTAGCGGGACCCGGGGAGCTGTTTTTT | TRBJ2-2 | TRBD2 | TRBV15 | once
CASRDSGYTDTQYF | TGTGCCAGCAGAGATAGCGGGTACACAGATACGCAGTATTTT | TRBJ2-3 | TRBD2 | TRBV27 | NA
CASSQGVSGTSFDEQFF | TGTGCCAGCAGCCAAGGTGTGTCAGGGACTAGTTTCGATGAGCAGTTCTTC | TRBJ2-1 | TRBD2 | TRBV4-2 | NA
CASSVGTVAEAFF | TGTGCCAGCAGCGTAGGGACAGTTGCTGAAGCTTTCTTT | TRBJ1-1 | NA | TRBV9 | NA
CASSYNSYDQGEKVQPQHF | TGTGCCAGCAGCTATAACAGTTACGATCAGGGGGAAAAGGTTCAGCCCCAGCATTTT | TRBJ1-5 | TRBD1 | TRBV7-9 | NA
CASNTSGWDIQYF | TGCGCCAGCAATACCTCAGGGTGGGACATTCAGTACTTC | TRBJ2-4 | NA | TRBV4-3 | NA
CASSLADRRVLDQFF | TGTGCCAGCAGTTTAGCGGACAGAAGGGTACTGGATCAGTTCTTC | TRBJ2-1 | NA | TRBV28 | NA
CASSFGAGNTEAFF | TGTGCCAGCAGCTTCGGTGCGGGGAACACTGAAGCTTTCTTT | TRBJ1-1 | NA | TRBV13 | NA
CASSLGTGKMNTEAFF | TGTGCCAGCAGCCTTGGGACAGGGAAAATGAACACTGAAGCTTTCTTT | TRBJ1-1 | TRBD1 | TRBV3-1/TRBV3-2 | few
CATSPGTGGVQNIQYF | TGTGCCACCAGTCCCGGGACAGGGGGCGTCCAAAACATTCAGTACTTC | TRBJ2-4 | TRBD1 | TRBV24-1 | NA
CASYRGYRETQYF | TGTGCCAGTTACAGGGGGTATCGAGAGACCCAGTACTTC | TRBJ2-5 | TRBD1 | TRBV19 | NA
CASSQGQPLAYGYTF | TGTGCCAGCAGCCAAGGGCAACCCCTCGCCTATGGCTACACCTTC | TRBJ1-2 | NA | TRBV14 | NA
CASMGNSPLHF | TGTGCCAGCATGGGCAATTCACCCCTCCACTTT | TRBJ1-6 | NA | TRBV28 | NA
CASSPQTSYVTTSNYEQYF | TGTGCCAGTAGTCCCCAGACTAGCTATGTTACCACATCCAACTACGAGCAGTACTTC | TRBJ2-7 | TRBD2 | TRBV19 | NA
CASSFSTGGDGYTF | TGCGCCAGCAGCTTCTCGACAGGGGGGGATGGCTACACCTTC | TRBJ1-2 | TRBD1 | TRBV5-1 | NA
CASSEGEGPVIF | TGTGCCAGCAGTGAGGGGGAGGGGCCGGTGATATTT | TRBJ1-1 | NA | TRBV2 | NA
CASSTRVGATGELFF | TGTGCCAGCTCAACACGAGTAGGGGCCACCGGGGAGCTGTTTTTT | TRBJ2-2 | NA | TRBV18 | NA